Each of the 30 T cell receptor beta chains below was sequenced from the same sample in a study of glioma-infiltrating T cells (dated by TCRdb to about 2016). The sequencer was an Illumina MiSeq. The iRepertoire nested amplicon-rescue multiplex PCR (arm-PCR) platform was used to amplify TCR alpha and beta CDR3 regions from RNA. TCRdb passed the public sequencing reads through fastp at Q25 and MiXCR, retaining productive beta sequences. Rows merge per CDR3 protein into single entries with the most common DNA and genes. The sample table records about 140,000 distinct CDR3 sequences; about two fifths of these occur just once. The top ten clones comprise around 18% of the sample. The sequenced sample was glioma tissue, nonneoplastic brain tissue, or PBMCs (not recorded which). The receptors were gathered from a human donor with low-grade glioma or glioblastoma, undergoing nonglioma brain surgery, or in good health (not recorded which).

The rearrangement links TRBV16 to TRBJ2-3; no clear D. Trimming removed 1 base from V and 5 bases from J, with 10 bases in between. This CDR3 region has 14 residues. CDR1 and CDR2 from the germline V gene are KGHSY and FQNENV. CDR3 residues: CASSQLVERDTQYF. CDR3 in DNA: TGTGCCAGCAGCCAATTGGTCGAGAGAGATACGCAGTATTTT.

The gene calls are TRBV6-2 or TRBV6-3 and TRBJ1-6; D gene uncertain. The V and J ends lost 6 bases and 14 bases respectively, with 26 bases between them. CDR3 length: 16 amino acids. Germline V gene data show CDR1 as MNHEY and CDR2 as SVGEGT. In DNA, the CDR3 is TGTGCCAGCAGCCCCTCCACTGGCAAAGCCGGCTCAGCCCTCCACTTT. Its translation: CASSPSTGKAGSALHF.

There are a few counts of this clonotype. J is TRBJ1-5 and V is TRBV7-2; D is ambiguous. The germline gives CDR1 SGHTA, CDR2 FQGNSA. Trimming removed 5 bases at V and 1 base at J, with 9 bases between. There are 14 residues in the CDR3. This CDR3 reads CASSGDGSNQPQHF. The CDR3 DNA reads as TGTGCCAGCAGCGGTGACGGGAGCAATCAGCCCCAGCATTTT.

The chain employs TRBV6-5 and TRBJ2-7; D gene uncertain. The CDR3 is 14 amino acids. Germline V lookup: CDR1 MNHEY, CDR2 SVGAGI. Deletions cut 2 bases from V and 2 bases from J, with 10 bases between. CDR3 sequence (DNA): TGTGCCAGCAGTTACGGGGTGGGGACCTACGAGCAGTACTTC. Translating gives CASSYGVGTYEQYF.

This clonotype has just a few counts. The chain joins TRBV20-1 to TRBJ2-3, with a possible D match to TRBD1 (6 bases). The V end lost 6 bases, the J end lost 7 bases, and 26 bases lay between the germline ends. Germline V gene sequence: CDR1 DFQATT, CDR2 SNEGSKA (reference sequence). There are 16 residues in the CDR3. CDR3: CSAWGPTQTLGNTQYF. The CDR3 DNA sequence: TGCAGTGCCTGGGGGCCGACTCAAACCTTGGGAAATACGCAGTATTTT.

For this clonotype: Possible read error: a much larger clone is one base away. The chain combines TRBV4-3 with TRBJ2-1; no clear D gene. V dropped 0 bases and J dropped 12 bases, with 12 bases sitting between them. This CDR3 spans 13 amino acids. CDR1 and CDR2 from the germline V gene are LGHNA and YSLEER. This CDR3 reads CASSQEGWSGQFF. The DNA for the CDR3 is TGCGCCAGCAGCCAAGAAGGGTGGAGTGGGCAGTTCTTC.

The CDR3 nucleotides are TGTGCCAGCAGTGGCAGGGGTACCTACGAGCAGTACTTC. It yields the protein CASSGRGTYEQYF. The V gene is TRBV6-2 or TRBV6-3, the J gene TRBJ2-7; maybe TRBD1 (6 bases). The germline V and J ends were trimmed by 5 bases and 2 bases, with 10 bases remaining between them. Germline values: CDR1 MNHEY, CDR2 SVGEGT. There are 13 residues in the CDR3.

The chain uses TRBV7-2 and TRBJ2-7; D perhaps matches TRBD1 (6 bases). The CDR3 loop spans 14 amino acids. Per germline, CDR1 SGHTA and CDR2 FQGNSA. V lost 1 base to trimming and J lost 2 bases, with 9 bases between them. The CDR3 bases are TGTGCCAGCAGCTTAGTTAGGACAGCCTACGAGCAGTACTTC. This gives the protein CASSLVRTAYEQYF.

This clonotype occurred a few times. V usage is TRBV15 and J usage is TRBJ2-7; perhaps TRBD2 as D (6 bases). This CDR3 contains 12 residues. Germline lookup yields CDR1 LNHNV and CDR2 YYDKDF (reference sequence). Trimming left V 5 bases short and J 4 bases short, with 9 bases between. The CDR3 coding sequence is TGTGCCACCAGCGACGGGGGTTACGAGCAGTACTTC. Translated, it gives CATSDGGYEQYF.

The chain joins TRBV27 to TRBJ1-2; tentative D call: TRBD1 (5 bases). Looked up from germline, CDR1 is MNHEY and CDR2 is SMNVEV (reference sequence). Trimming pared 2 bases from V and 2 bases from J, leaving 9 bases between. The CDR3 contains 14 residues. The CDR3 DNA sequence: TGTGCCAGCAGTTTAAAGGGGAACAACTATGGCTACACCTTC. This translates into CASSLKGNNYGYTF.

Regarding this clonotype: One junction end does not reproduce the germline sequence, and a read error may be involved. The rearrangement joins TRBV20-1 to TRBJ2-7; D is undetermined. The CDR3 runs to 10 residues. Germline CDR1 and CDR2: DFQATT and SNEGSKA (reference sequence). The CDR3 sequence: CSAQTYGQYF. DNA of the CDR3: TGCAGTGCTCAGACCTACGGGCAGTACTTC.

The chain links TRBV10-3 to TRBJ1-3, with a weak D call TRBD1 (5 bases). The V and J ends lost 4 bases and 0 bases respectively, with 10 bases between them. Per germline, CDR1 ENHRY and CDR2 SYGVKD. The CDR3 is 15 amino acids. CDR3 residues: CAISAGHLSGNTIYF. The CDR3 coding sequence is TGTGCCATCAGTGCCGGACATCTCTCTGGAAACACCATATATTTT.

About this clonotype itself: Mismatch with germline at one junction end may stem from a read error. In nucleotides, the CDR3 is TGCAGTGCAACCCGGGACAGAGGGCGTCTAGGGGGCTGCACCTTC. This gives the protein CSATRDRGRLGGCTF. The genes are TRBV20-1 and TRBJ1-2; 7 positions agree with TRBD1. Germline loops: CDR1 DFQATT, CDR2 SNEGSKA (reference sequence). The CDR3 extends over 15 amino acids.

Only a few counts were recorded for this clonotype. The J gene is TRBJ2-3, the V gene TRBV27, with 11 bases fitting TRBD2. The ends lost 1 base at V and 2 bases at J; junction bases unmatched: 8. The germline V gene has CDR1 MNHEY and CDR2 SMNVEV (reference sequence). CDR3 length: 18 residues. The CDR3 DNA reads as TGTGCCAGCAGTTTATTCCCCGGGACTAGCGGACTCACAGATACGCAGTATTTT. Its protein product is CASSLFPGTSGLTDTQYF.

With respect to this clonotype: The CDR3 does not end in the conserved phenylalanine or tryptophan, so this is likely a read error. V is TRBV20-1 and J is TRBJ2-7, with D perhaps matching TRBD1 or TRBD2 (5 bases each). In germline, CDR1 is DFQATT, CDR2 SNEGSKA (reference sequence). The CDR3 sequence is 15 residues long. V was pared by 6 bases and J by 3 bases, with 21 bases between. DNA of the CDR3: TGCAGTGCCACCCGCGACTTCGGGGCCTACTACGAGCAGTACCTC. It yields the protein CSATRDFGAYYEQYL.

The table lists this clonotype with a few counts. The rearrangement links TRBV6-2 or TRBV6-3 to TRBJ1-1; D is undetermined. The CDR3 contains 14 residues. V lost 2 bases and J 0 bases, leaving 7 bases between the germline ends. Germline values: CDR1 MNHEY, CDR2 SVGEGT. The CDR3 sequence is CASSYPTVNTEAFF. The DNA for the CDR3 is TGTGCCAGCAGTTACCCGACGGTGAACACTGAAGCTTTCTTT.

This clonotype was recorded a few times. The chain has TRBV7-2 and TRBJ2-7, with unresolved D. CDR1 SGHTA and CDR2 FQGNSA come from the germline V gene. Trimming pared 5 bases from V and 1 base from J, leaving 6 bases between. The CDR3 runs 12 residues. The CDR3 reads CASSEGSYEQYF. DNA of the CDR3: TGTGCCAGCAGCGAAGGTTCCTACGAGCAGTACTTC.

V usage is TRBV11-2 and J usage is TRBJ2-1; TRBD1 matches 7 bases. Germline loops: CDR1 SGHAT, CDR2 FQNNGV. This CDR3 region has 14 residues. V shed 7 bases and J 5 bases; nucleotides not matched to a gene: 8. In DNA, the CDR3 is TGTGCCAGCACCGGACAGGCCTTAGACAATGAGCAGTTCTTC. Translating it yields CASTGQALDNEQFF.

V usage is TRBV7-2 and J usage is TRBJ2-3, with D hard to call. Germline V gene lookup returns CDR1 SGHTA and CDR2 FQGNSA. CDR3 length equals 11 residues. Trimming took 8 bases from V and 0 from J, leaving 3 bases between them. The CDR3 sequence: CASQSTDTQYF. The CDR3 nucleotides are TGTGCCAGCCAAAGCACAGATACGCAGTATTTT.

This clonotype was found once. A read error may be the cause here, since a much bigger clone is one base away. The J gene is TRBJ2-5, the V gene TRBV6-2 or TRBV6-3, with D possibly TRBD2 on 6 matching bases. Germline loops: CDR1 MNHEY, CDR2 SVGEGT. The CDR3 spans 12 residues. The CDR3, as DNA: TGTGCCAGCGGGAGGCAGGGTGAGACCCGGTACTTC. This gives the protein CASGRQGETRYF.

The chain uses TRBV6-5 and TRBJ2-1; 8 positions match TRBD2. The germline V gene encodes CDR1 MNHEY and CDR2 SVGAGI. The CDR3 runs to 16 residues. J was trimmed by 3 bases and V by 2 bases; bases with no gene match: 6. The CDR3 reads CASSYRTSGSYNEQFF. The CDR3 nucleotides read TGTGCCAGCAGTTACCGAACTAGCGGAAGCTACAATGAGCAGTTCTTC.

This clonotype was recorded only once. J is TRBJ2-7 and V is TRBV28; TRBD1 aligns across 7 bases. V shed 2 bases, J shed 3 bases, and the junction held 7 bases outside the gene matches. This CDR3 contains 15 residues. Germline CDR1 and CDR2: MDHEN and SYDVKM. CDR3 nucleotides: TGTGCCAGCAGTTTAATTTCACAGGGGAGCTACGAGCAGTACTTC. It codes for CASSLISQGSYEQYF.

This clonotype was counted a few times. The chain joins TRBV6-1 to TRBJ2-1; no clear D gene. The CDR3 is made up of 15 amino acids. V was shortened by 7 bases and J by 5 bases, with 18 bases between the two germline ends. CDR1 MNHNS and CDR2 SASEGT come from the germline V gene. CDR3 in DNA: TGTGCCAGCAACCCGTGGGTAATTCCCAACAATGAGCAGTTCTTC. Its protein is CASNPWVIPNNEQFF.

This clonotype was seen more than once but under ten times. This chain joins TRBV6-1 and TRBJ1-2; no definite D call. Per the germline V gene, CDR1 is MNHNS and CDR2 is SASEGT. There are 14 residues in the CDR3. V lost 0 bases and J lost 7, with 12 bases in between. CDR3 DNA: TGTGCCAGCAGTGAAGCCGGGTTGCGGATTGGCTACACCTTC. Its protein product is CASSEAGLRIGYTF.

A remark on this clonotype: Its ends do not fully match the called genes, so a read error is possible. The J gene is TRBJ2-5, the V gene TRBV6-6, with 8 bases lining up with TRBD2. The CDR3 is 15 amino acids. Germline assignment: CDR1 MNHNY and CDR2 SVGAGI (reference sequence). The CDR3 protein is CVSSYSGGQLETQYF. The CDR3 bases are TGTGTCAGCAGTTACTCGGGGGGGCAGTTGGAGACCCAGTACTTC.

In its sample, this clonotype was seen many times. The chain carries TRBV27 and TRBJ2-5, with D perhaps being TRBD1 or TRBD2 (5 bases each). Germline lookup yields CDR1 MNHEY and CDR2 SMNVEV (reference sequence). The CDR3 totals 13 residues. V lost 7 bases and J lost 3, with 12 bases in between. Here the CDR3 reads CASKGWGEETQYF. DNA for the CDR3: TGTGCCAGCAAGGGGTGGGGAGAAGAGACCCAGTACTTC.

This chain connects TRBV6-5 to TRBJ1-1; D may be TRBD1 (5 bases). The CDR3 has 12 residues. The germline V gene encodes CDR1 MNHEY and CDR2 SVGAGI. V shed 8 bases and J shed 5 bases, with 12 bases lying between them. The CDR3 DNA sequence: TGTGCCAGCGGTGGCGGGGGAACTGAAGCTTTCTTT. As protein: CASGGGGTEAFF.

This clonotype came up a few times. V and J are TRBV6-1 and TRBJ2-1; the D gene is possibly TRBD2 (5 bases). Trimming shortened V by 6 bases and J by 3 bases, and 12 bases separated the two germline ends. Germline values: CDR1 MNHNS, CDR2 SASEGT. The CDR3 is 14 amino acids. The CDR3 sequence is CASRGPGNYNEQFF. CDR3 coding DNA: TGTGCCAGCAGAGGCCCCGGGAACTACAATGAGCAGTTCTTC.

The chain recombines TRBV2 with TRBJ1-5; D call uncertain. Trimming pared 0 bases from V and 4 bases from J, leaving 7 bases between. CDR1 SNHLY and CDR2 FYNNEI come from the germline V gene. This CDR3 region has 14 residues. The CDR3 DNA reads as TGTGCCAGCAGTGAAGCGCGTAGGAATCAGCCCCAGCATTTT. Protein: CASSEARRNQPQHF.

This clonotype was counted only a few times. The rearrangement uses TRBV5-4 and TRBJ2-1; the D gene is possibly TRBD2 (5 bases). The CDR3 has 14 amino acids. Per the germline V gene, CDR1 is SGHNT and CDR2 is YYREEE (reference sequence). The V end was cut by 4 bases, the J end by 5 bases, with 13 bases between. Here the CDR3 reads CASSIPGSHNEQFF. The CDR3 coding sequence is TGTGCCAGCAGCATACCGGGGTCCCACAATGAGCAGTTCTTC.